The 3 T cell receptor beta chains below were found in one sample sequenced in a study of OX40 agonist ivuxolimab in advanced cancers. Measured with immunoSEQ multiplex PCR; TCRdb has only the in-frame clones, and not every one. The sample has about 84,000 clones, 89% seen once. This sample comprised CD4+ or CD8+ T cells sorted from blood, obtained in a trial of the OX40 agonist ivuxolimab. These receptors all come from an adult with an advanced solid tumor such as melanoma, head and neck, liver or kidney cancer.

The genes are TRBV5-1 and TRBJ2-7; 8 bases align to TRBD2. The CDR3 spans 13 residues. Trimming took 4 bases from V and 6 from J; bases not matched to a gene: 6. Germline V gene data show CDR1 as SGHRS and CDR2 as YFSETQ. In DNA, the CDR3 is TGCGCCAGCAGCCCCAATGCGGGAGGCGAGCAGTACTTC. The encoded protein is CASSPNAGGEQYF.

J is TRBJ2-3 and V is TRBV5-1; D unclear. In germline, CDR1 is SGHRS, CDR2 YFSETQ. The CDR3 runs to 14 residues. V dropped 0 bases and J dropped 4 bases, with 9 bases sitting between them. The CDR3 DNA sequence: TGCGCCAGCAGCTTGGCCCTATCCGCAGATACGCAGTATTTT. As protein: CASSLALSADTQYF.

The CDR3 DNA follows: TGTGCCAGCCCCGGTAGGGACAATGAGCAGTTCTTC. Translating gives CASPGRDNEQFF. The rearrangement links TRBV21-1 to TRBJ2-1. TRBV21-1 is a pseudogene locus. This CDR3 contains 12 residues.